This record concerns one T cell receptor (beta chain) sequence. This specimen comes from a study of blood T cell repertoires in COVID-19. Assay used: immunoSEQ multiplex PCR; TCRdb lists only in-frame clones, some missing. The table shows more than 85,000 clones, with approximately 65% occurring only once. The J segment lost 7 bases and the V segment lost 0 bases, leaving 7 bases of the junction unmatched. The germline V gene encodes CDR1 LGHNA and CDR2 YSLEER. CDR3 length: 15 amino acids. The rearrangement uses TRBV4-3 and TRBJ2-3, with TRBD2 identical over 7 bases. This sequence was found in a woman aged 55-70 years with acute or convalescent COVID-19. Input material: peripheral blood. Here the CDR3 reads CASSQEPGRENTQYF. The DNA of the CDR3 is TGCGCCAGCAGCCAAGAGCCAGGGAGGGAAAATACGCAGTATTTT.